This passage covers 15 T cell receptor beta chains from one sample sequenced in a study of T-cell reconstitution after alpha-beta-depleted transplantation in children. It was with unique molecular identifiers that the TCRbeta library was prepared. TCRdb re-called the PCR reads with MiXCR, one entry per CDR3 protein. The data contain about 360,000 distinct CDR3 sequences, roughly 13% of them seen just once; the ten biggest clones take up approximately 4.2%. Here the sequenced sample was PBMCs, taken from the stem cell graft. Every receptor here comes from a human donor who donated a stem cell graft to a child with Fanconi anemia.

The genes are TRBV7-7 and TRBJ2-5, with TRBD2 matching over 13 bases. The CDR3 loop spans 17 amino acids. Germline CDR1 SSHAT, CDR2 FNYEAQ (reference sequence). V shed 3 bases and J 5 bases; nucleotides not matched to a gene: 9. The CDR3 coding sequence is TGTGCCAGCAGCTTCCTAGGGGGACTAGCGGGACATGAGACCCAGTACTTC. It encodes CASSFLGGLAGHETQYF.

In its sample, this clonotype was seen many times. The rearrangement joins TRBV12-3 or TRBV12-4 to TRBJ2-5; 7 nucleotides line up with TRBD1. The J segment lost 7 bases and the V segment lost 6 bases, leaving 11 bases of the junction unmatched. CDR3 length: 14 amino acids. The CDR3 DNA reads as TGTGCCAGCAGCCCAGACAGGGCCCAACGGACCCAGTACTTC. Translated: CASSPDRAQRTQYF.

This clonotype was detected ten times or more. This rearrangement joins TRBV20-1 to TRBJ1-2, with TRBD1 identical over 9 bases. The CDR3 loop spans 13 amino acids. Germline V gives CDR1 DFQATT, CDR2 SNEGSKA (reference sequence). The V gene end was trimmed by 4 bases and the J gene end by 1 base; junction bases not matched to a gene: 1. The CDR3 sequence is CSANRGRNYGYTF. Written as DNA, the CDR3 is TGCAGTGCTAACAGGGGGCGTAACTATGGCTACACCTTC.

The chain joins TRBV2 to TRBJ2-5; D ambiguous. Germline V gene data show CDR1 as SNHLY and CDR2 as FYNNEI. V dropped 0 bases and J dropped 4 bases, with 6 bases sitting between them. The CDR3 is 13 residues long. CDR3 in DNA: TGTGCCAGCAGTGAAGCTCGAGGAGAGACCCAGTACTTC. Amino acids: CASSEARGETQYF.

This clonotype appeared many times. The chain joins TRBV7-6 to TRBJ2-5, with D possibly matching TRBD1 (6 bases). V was cut by 5 bases and J by 4 bases, with 14 bases left in between. CDR1 is SGHVS and CDR2 is FNYEAQ in the germline V gene. CDR3 length: 14 residues. CDR3 loop: CASSASGAGETQYF. The CDR3 DNA is TGTGCCAGCAGCGCCTCAGGGGCCGGAGAGACCCAGTACTTC.

This clonotype was seen ten or more times. V and J are TRBV25-1 and TRBJ1-2; D might be TRBD1 (6 bases). Deletions cut 4 bases from V and 5 bases from J, with 8 bases between. The CDR3 totals 12 residues. Germline CDR1 MGHDK, CDR2 SYGVNS. The CDR3 spells CASSGTEYGYTF. CDR3 DNA sequence: TGTGCCAGCAGTGGGACAGAGTATGGCTACACCTTC.

This clonotype was picked up a small number of times. The V call is TRBV20-1, the J call TRBJ2-3; possibly TRBD2 for D (6 bases). This CDR3 contains 13 residues. V was clipped by 4 bases and J by 6 bases, with 14 bases between them. Germline V gene sequence: CDR1 DFQATT, CDR2 SNEGSKA (reference sequence). The CDR3 sequence is CSATDGGPDTQYF. The CDR3 DNA reads TGCAGTGCTACGGACGGGGGACCCGATACGCAGTATTTT.

In its sample, this clonotype was seen a few times. This chain uses TRBV20-1 with TRBJ2-1, with 14 bases matching TRBD2. This CDR3 contains 13 residues. Trimming removed 6 bases from V and 9 bases from J; junction bases left unmatched: 4. CDR1 and CDR2 from the germline V gene are DFQATT and SNEGSKA (reference sequence). The CDR3 is CSAKTSGGGEQFF. CDR3 DNA sequence: TGCAGTGCAAAGACTAGCGGGGGGGGTGAGCAGTTCTTC.

CDR3 protein: CASSTGGNGGIQYF. The CDR3 coding sequence is TGCGCCAGCAGCACCGGCGGGAATGGAGGCATTCAGTACTTC. The chain carries TRBV5-1 and TRBJ2-4; the D gene is possibly TRBD2 (6 bases). Per the germline V gene, CDR1 is SGHRS and CDR2 is YFSETQ. CDR3 length: 14 amino acids. Trimming cost V 4 bases and J 9 bases, with 17 bases left between them.

This clonotype showed up just a few times. V usage is TRBV9 and J usage is TRBJ1-2; D is unresolved. The CDR3 loop spans 13 amino acids. V was clipped by 2 bases and J by 8 bases, with 13 bases between them. Per germline, CDR1 SGDLS and CDR2 YYNGEE. The CDR3 DNA is TGTGCCAGCAGCGTTCGGTCTTCTCTGGGCTACACCTTC. It specifies CASSVRSSLGYTF.

This clonotype was seen only a few times. J is TRBJ1-1 and V is TRBV29-1, with D uncertain. Trimming took 3 bases from V and 5 from J, leaving 13 bases between them. This CDR3 is 13 amino acids long. Germline V lookup: CDR1 SQVTM, CDR2 ANQGSEA. DNA for the CDR3: TGCAGCGTTGAGCCCACCGGTTGGACTGAAGCTTTCTTT. Translating it yields CSVEPTGWTEAFF.

Many counts were recorded for this clonotype. As DNA, the CDR3 is TGTGCCAGCAGTAGGACGGCTCCCTACGAGCAGTACGTC. Translation: CASSRTAPYEQYV. The V gene is TRBV6-2 or TRBV6-3, the J gene TRBJ2-7; D ambiguous. Germline V gene lookup returns CDR1 MNHEY and CDR2 SVGEGT. This CDR3 has 13 amino acids. V was trimmed by 5 bases and J by 2 bases, leaving 10 bases between them.

The chain carries TRBV6-1 and TRBJ1-5, with a possible D match to TRBD1 (5 bases). The length of the CDR3 is 15 residues. V lost 8 bases, J lost 5 bases, and 19 bases lay in between. Germline CDR1 reads MNHNS; CDR2 reads SASEGT. This CDR3 reads CASCRDPQGDQPQHF. CDR3 nucleotides: TGTGCCAGCTGTAGGGACCCGCAAGGCGATCAGCCCCAGCATTTT.

In this sample, this clonotype turned up a few times. The chain uses TRBV11-2 and TRBJ2-7, with 9 bases matching TRBD1. There are 21 residues in the CDR3. With V trimmed by 1 base and J by 4 bases, 23 bases remained unmatched. Germline assignment: CDR1 SGHAT and CDR2 FQNNGV. As DNA, the CDR3 is TGTGCCAGCAGCTTAGGGTTGACACTGCGGGACAGGGTAAACTCCCAATACGAGCAGTACGTC. Its translation: CASSLGLTLRDRVNSQYEQYV.

The rearrangement uses TRBV7-9 and TRBJ1-4, with TRBD1 identical over 8 bases. There are 14 residues in the CDR3. Germline CDR1 is SEHNR and CDR2 is FQNEAQ (reference sequence). Germline trimming cut 7 bases from V and 6 bases from J; bases unmatched to any gene: 7. The chain's CDR3 is CASILGTGDEKLFF. In DNA, the CDR3 is TGTGCCAGCATCCTCGGGACAGGAGATGAAAAACTGTTTTTT.